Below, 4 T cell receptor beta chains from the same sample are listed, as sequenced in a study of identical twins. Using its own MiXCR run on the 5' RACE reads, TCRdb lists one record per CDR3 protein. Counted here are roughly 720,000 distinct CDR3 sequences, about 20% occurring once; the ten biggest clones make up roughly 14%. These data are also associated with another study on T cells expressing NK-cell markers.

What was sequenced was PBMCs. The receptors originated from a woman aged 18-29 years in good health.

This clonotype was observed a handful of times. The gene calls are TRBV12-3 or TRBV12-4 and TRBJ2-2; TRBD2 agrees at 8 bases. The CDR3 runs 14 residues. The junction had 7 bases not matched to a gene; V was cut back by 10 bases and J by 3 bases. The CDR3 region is CAIRRRGDTGELFF. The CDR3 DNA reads TGTGCCATCCGACGGCGGGGGGACACCGGGGAGCTGTTTTTT.

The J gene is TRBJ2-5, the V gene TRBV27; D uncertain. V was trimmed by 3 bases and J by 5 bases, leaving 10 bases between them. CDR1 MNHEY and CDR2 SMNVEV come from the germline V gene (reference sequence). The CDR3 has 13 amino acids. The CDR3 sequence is CASSFVGSETQYF. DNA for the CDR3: TGTGCCAGCAGTTTTGTAGGTTCCGAGACCCAGTACTTC.

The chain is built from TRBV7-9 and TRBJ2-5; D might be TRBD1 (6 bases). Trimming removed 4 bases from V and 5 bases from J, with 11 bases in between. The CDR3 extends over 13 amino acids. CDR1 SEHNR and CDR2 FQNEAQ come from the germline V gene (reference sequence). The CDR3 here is CASSSGQSETQYF. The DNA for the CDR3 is TGTGCCAGCAGCTCCGGACAGTCGGAGACCCAGTACTTC.

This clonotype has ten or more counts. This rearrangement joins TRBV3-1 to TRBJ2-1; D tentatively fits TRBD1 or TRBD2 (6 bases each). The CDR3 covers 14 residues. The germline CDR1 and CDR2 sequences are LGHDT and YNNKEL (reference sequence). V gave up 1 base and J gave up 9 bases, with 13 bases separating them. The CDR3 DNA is TGTGCCAGCAGCCAAGGGGGGGCTTCTAGTGAGCAGTTCTTC. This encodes CASSQGGASSEQFF.